The 21 T cell receptor beta chains below all came from one sample that was sequenced in a study of CD8 T cells in ankylosing spondylitis. MiXCR was run by TCRdb on the 5' RACE reads, yielding one entry per CDR3 protein. The top ten hold approximately 0.61% of the sample, which has approximately 250,000 distinct CDR3 sequences, 20% to 30% seen once. The sequenced sample was blood, either unsorted or a sorted T cell fraction (not recorded which). The origin of the receptors is a male donor with ankylosing spondylitis or in good health (not recorded which).

The V and J genes are TRBV15 and TRBJ1-2; no definite D call. Germline CDR1 and CDR2: LNHNV and YYDKDF (reference sequence). The CDR3 consists of 14 residues. V shed 1 base and J shed 2 bases, with 8 bases lying between them. For the CDR3, the DNA is TGTGCCACCAGCAGAGGTGACGGGAACTATGGCTACACCTTC. Residues: CATSRGDGNYGYTF. The full variable domain, completed using reference TRBV15 and TRBJ1-2, is DAMVIQNPRYQVTQFGKPVTLSCSQTLNHNVMYWYQQKSSQAPKLLFHYYDKDFNNEADTPDNFQSRRPNTSFCFLDIRSPGLGDTAMYLCATSRGDGNYGYTFGSGTRLTVV.

The V gene is TRBV2, the J gene TRBJ2-5; D not certain. Trimming took 1 base from V and 9 from J, leaving 6 bases between them. Germline loops: CDR1 SNHLY, CDR2 FYNNEI. This CDR3 has 11 amino acids. CDR3 protein: CASSEEAPQYF. The CDR3 DNA reads as TGTGCCAGCAGTGAAGAGGCTCCCCAGTACTTC.

V gene TRBV15 combines with J gene TRBJ2-3, with TRBD1 matching over 10 bases. The germline CDR1 and CDR2 sequences are LNHNV and YYDKDF (reference sequence). Trimming removed 7 bases from V and 3 bases from J; junction bases left unmatched: 7. The CDR3 contains 15 residues. The CDR3 bases are TGTGCCACCACTCGCGACAGGGGGCCAACAGATACGCAGTATTTT. This sequence encodes CATTRDRGPTDTQYF.

The rearrangement uses TRBV20-1 and TRBJ2-2, with TRBD2 matching 9 bases. Germline-derived CDR1 and CDR2 are DFQATT and SNEGSKA (reference sequence). CDR3 length equals 16 residues. With 3 bases clipped from V and 4 bases from J, the junction kept 9 bases outside the gene matches. The CDR3 DNA is TGCAGTGCTAGTTCGTGGGGACTAGCCGGCACCGGGGAGCTGTTTTTT. Amino acid sequence: CSASSWGLAGTGELFF.

In this sample, this clonotype turned up many times. The chain uses TRBV5-5 and TRBJ2-2; D uncertain. The CDR3 loop spans 17 amino acids. V lost 3 bases, J lost 5 bases, and 20 bases lay in between. Germline CDR1 reads SGHKS; CDR2 reads YYEKEE (reference sequence). In nucleotides, the CDR3 is TGTGCCAGCAGCTCGGCCCGCGCTTACGAACAGACCGGGGAGCTGTTTTTT. Protein sequence: CASSSARAYEQTGELFF.

This rearrangement joins TRBV3-1 to TRBJ2-5, with D hard to call. The CDR3 is made up of 17 amino acids. The ends were cut back, 5 bases at V and 2 bases at J, with 21 bases in the middle. The V gene's germline CDR1 is LGHDT and CDR2 YNNKEL (reference sequence). Here the CDR3 DNA reads TGTGCCAGCAGCACTAATCAAGACCCGAGGCGACAAGAGACCCAGTACTTC. Translating gives CASSTNQDPRRQETQYF.

This clonotype was observed a few times. The J gene is TRBJ2-7, the V gene TRBV20-1; 14 bases map to TRBD2. The length of the CDR3 is 14 residues. Germline CDR1 and CDR2: DFQATT and SNEGSKA (reference sequence). Losses at the gene ends were 3 bases for V and 4 bases for J; bases not matched to a gene: 2. The CDR3 DNA follows: TGCAGTGCTAGGAGACTAGCGGGGGGGTACGAGCAGTACTTC. Translation gives CSARRLAGGYEQYF.

The V gene is TRBV12-3 or TRBV12-4, the J gene TRBJ1-1; possibly TRBD1 for D (6 bases). V lost 11 bases, J lost 4 bases, and 29 bases lay in between. The CDR3 has 17 residues. DNA for the CDR3: TGTGCCTTCAGTTTCTGGGGTCGAGGACAGACTTTCACTGAAGCTTTCTTT. Translated: CAFSFWGRGQTFTEAFF.

The rearrangement joins TRBV6-1 to TRBJ2-1; the D gene is possibly TRBD2 (6 bases). This CDR3 region has 15 residues. Germline lookup yields CDR1 MNHNS and CDR2 SASEGT. V was clipped by 6 bases and J by 0 bases, with 12 bases between them. The CDR3 region has the DNA TGTGCCAGCAGACGGGACTTCGGCTCCTACAATGAGCAGTTCTTC. As protein: CASRRDFGSYNEQFF.

This clonotype was detected many times. The chain employs TRBV20-1 and TRBJ2-1; 12 positions agree with TRBD2. The CDR3 runs 15 residues. The ends lost 2 bases at V and 4 bases at J; junction bases unmatched: 3. Germline CDR1 DFQATT, CDR2 SNEGSKA (reference sequence). Here the CDR3 DNA reads TGCAGTGCTAGAACCGGGACTAGCGGGTACAATGAGCAGTTCTTC. Its protein is CSARTGTSGYNEQFF.

This clonotype was recorded a few times. The V gene is TRBV12-3 or TRBV12-4, the J gene TRBJ1-1, with 7 nucleotides matching TRBD1. J was trimmed by 3 bases and V by 0 bases; bases with no gene match: 4. The CDR3 is 15 residues long. The CDR3 loop reads CASSLAGRGDTEAFF. The CDR3 nucleotides read TGTGCCAGCAGTTTAGCGGGCAGGGGGGACACTGAAGCTTTCTTT.

This clonotype was seen many times. The chain couples TRBV6-5 to TRBJ2-6; 9 positions match TRBD2. Germline trimming cut 2 bases from V and 2 bases from J; bases unmatched to any gene: 1. Germline V gene sequence: CDR1 MNHEY, CDR2 SVGAGI. CDR3 length equals 16 residues. The CDR3 DNA reads as TGTGCCAGCAGTTACGCGGGGGGGCCTGGGGCCAACGTCCTGACTTTC. This encodes CASSYAGGPGANVLTF.

This clonotype was counted once. The gene calls are TRBV9 and TRBJ2-3; 10 nucleotides line up with TRBD2. The trim removed 4 bases at V and 5 bases at J, leaving 10 bases unmatched. Germline V lookup: CDR1 SGDLS, CDR2 YYNGEE. This CDR3 has 16 amino acids. This CDR3 is CASSPWTSGVLDTQYF. CDR3 DNA sequence: TGTGCCAGCAGCCCCTGGACTAGCGGAGTATTAGATACGCAGTATTTT.

This chain joins TRBV20-1 and TRBJ2-7, with D possibly matching TRBD2 (6 bases). The CDR3 sequence is 13 residues long. Deletions cut 2 bases from V and 5 bases from J, with 13 bases between. The germline V gene encodes CDR1 DFQATT and CDR2 SNEGSKA (reference sequence). Here the CDR3 reads CSARPASDHEQYF. The CDR3 DNA follows: TGCAGTGCTAGACCGGCTAGCGACCACGAGCAGTACTTC.

A remark on this clonotype: This could be a read error, since a much larger clone is one nucleotide away. The rearrangement links TRBV6-1 to TRBJ2-1, with 7 positions matching TRBD1. Per the germline V gene, CDR1 is MNHNS and CDR2 is SASEGT. The V gene end was trimmed by 5 bases and the J gene end by 8 bases; junction bases not matched to a gene: 12. This CDR3 is 15 amino acids long. The CDR3 protein is CASSPDRVQVYEQFF. The DNA for the CDR3 is TGTGCCAGCAGTCCAGACAGGGTTCAGGTATATGAGCAGTTCTTC.

J is TRBJ2-1 and V is TRBV20-1; D is undetermined. Germline V CDR1 and CDR2: DFQATT, SNEGSKA (reference sequence). The length of the CDR3 is 12 residues. V lost 1 base and J lost 4, with 5 bases in between. This chain's CDR3 is CSARALYNEQFF. CDR3 sequence (DNA): TGCAGTGCTAGAGCCCTATACAATGAGCAGTTCTTC.

This clonotype came up a few times. The chain has TRBV2 and TRBJ2-7; no reliable D call. V lost 3 bases to trimming and J lost 0 bases, with 6 bases between them. Germline V gives CDR1 SNHLY, CDR2 FYNNEI. The length of the CDR3 is 13 residues. This chain's CDR3 is CASSELFSYEQYF. The DNA of the CDR3 is TGTGCCAGCAGTGAGCTATTCTCCTACGAGCAGTACTTC.

This clonotype was picked up one time. The gene calls are TRBV7-9 and TRBJ2-5, with D unresolved. CDR1 and CDR2 (germline): SEHNR, FQNEAQ (reference sequence). The CDR3 extends over 12 amino acids. V gave up 4 bases and J gave up 9 bases, with 12 bases separating them. CDR3 coding DNA: TGTGCCAGCAGCTCGAGCAGCTTGGCCCAGTACTTC. It codes for CASSSSSLAQYF.

This chain connects TRBV4-2 to TRBJ2-1, with 7 bases matching TRBD2. Germline CDR1 and CDR2: LGHNA and YNFKEQ. CDR3 length equals 13 residues. Germline trimming cut 7 bases from V and 8 bases from J; bases unmatched to any gene: 8. The CDR3 region is CASNRDYADEQFF. DNA for the CDR3: TGTGCCAGCAACCGGGACTATGCGGATGAGCAGTTCTTC.

This clonotype was seen repeatedly, ten times or more. The rearrangement uses TRBV27 and TRBJ1-1, with D unresolved. Germline CDR1 is MNHEY and CDR2 is SMNVEV (reference sequence). The CDR3 has 13 residues. With 3 bases removed from V and 1 base from J, the gap between germline ends came to 6 bases. CDR3 amino acids: CASSLYKNTEAFF. For the CDR3, the DNA is TGTGCCAGCAGTTTGTACAAGAACACTGAAGCTTTCTTT.

As concerns this clonotype: Just one base apart from a much larger clone, this may be a read error. The V and J genes are TRBV18 and TRBJ2-1; 9 bases line up with TRBD1. The germline gives CDR1 KGHSH, CDR2 LQKENI. J lost 8 bases, V lost 4 bases, and 6 bases had no gene match. This CDR3 region has 14 residues. CDR3 coding DNA: TGTGCCAGCTCACGAGGACAGGGGCGCGATGAGCAGTTCTTC. Protein product: CASSRGQGRDEQFF.